This T cell receptor beta chain was sequenced for a study of cytomegalovirus exposure and HLA in healthy donors. Whole-study results and caveats: A later look showed TCR association rates differing by HLA locus, highest for DRB1 and lowest for HLA-C. In an earlier analysis, in some 500 donors, most V segments appeared productive either ~87% or ~30% of the time.

The PCR used 60 Vbeta and 13 Jbeta primers. Original methodology: Among the unique TCR beta chains that a later analysis counted, about 79 million in all, about 11 million were shared. TCRdb's copy holds only in-frame clones and misses some; the assay was immunoSEQ multiplex PCR. That table furnishes V, J and clone size, whereas the DNA furnished D and trimming. Among under 55,000 clones listed, more than 65% were seen once. Per germline, CDR1 MDHEN and CDR2 SYDVKM. The CDR3 covers 16 residues. After removal of 4 bases from V and 3 bases from J, the junction contained 5 bases not matched to a gene. As regards this clone: Its antigen is unidentified.

This sequence joins TRBV28 and TRBJ2-1; TRBD2 aligns across 11 bases. Sequenced: PBMCs. This TCR was recovered from a woman aged 50 to 60 in good health and CMV-seronegative. CDR3 region: CASSSPTSGNYNEQFF. The CDR3, as DNA: TGTGCCAGCAGTTCCCCGACTAGCGGGAACTACAATGAGCAGTTCTTC.